The 21 T cell receptor beta chains presented below share a single source sample, sequenced in a study of T cells in Graves' hyperthyroidism and ophthalmopathy. Amplification of TCR beta CDR3 regions was performed using RNA transcripts as template. The primer set for the first-round RT-PCR of the TCR CDR3 was HTBI. TCRdb analysed the multiplex PCR reads with MiXCR anew, one entry per CDR3 protein. The sample yields about 480,000 distinct CDR3 sequences, 13% to 15% seen once. Input material: blood. The source of these receptors is a young woman with Graves' hyperthyroidism.

This clonotype was seen repeatedly, ten times or more. This chain uses TRBV7-8 with TRBJ2-1; weak D call: TRBD2 (6 bases). The CDR3 loop spans 13 amino acids. The germline V and J ends were trimmed by 5 bases and 7 bases, with 12 bases remaining between them. The germline gives CDR1 SGHVS, CDR2 FQNEAQ. The chain's CDR3 is CASSPGGWNEQFF. In nucleotides, the CDR3 is TGTGCCAGCAGCCCCGGAGGGTGGAATGAGCAGTTCTTC.

For this clonotype: One end of the junction fails to match germline, which may point to a read error. The CDR3: CASSNRDTRELFF. The DNA for the CDR3 is TGTGCCAGCAGCAACAGGGACACCAGGGAGCTGTTTTTT. The V gene is TRBV28, the J gene TRBJ2-2, with D maybe TRBD1 (6 bases). Germline values: CDR1 MDHEN, CDR2 SYDVKM. The CDR3 totals 13 residues.

This clonotype was recorded at least ten times. The chain employs TRBV11-2 and TRBJ2-3; D possibly corresponds to TRBD2 (6 bases). This CDR3 has 15 residues. Germline V lookup: CDR1 SGHAT, CDR2 FQNNGV. With 0 bases removed from V and 3 bases from J, the gap between germline ends came to 10 bases. The DNA of the CDR3 is TGTGCCAGCAGCTTAGATCCCCGGGAGACAGATACGCAGTATTTT. It codes for CASSLDPRETDTQYF. Filled out from reference TRBV11-2 and TRBJ2-3, the complete variable domain reads EAGVAQSPRYKIIEKRQSVAFWCNPISGHATLYWYQQILGQGPKLLIQFQNNGVVDDSQLPKDRFSAERLKGVDSTLKIQPAKLEDSAVYLCASSLDPRETDTQYFGPGTRLTVL.

This clonotype was seen ten or more times. The chain joins TRBV11-3 to TRBJ2-7; D remains unclear. This CDR3 is built from 14 residues. V dropped 0 bases and J dropped 3 bases, with 9 bases sitting between them. Germline CDR1 and CDR2: SGHNT and YENEEA. The CDR3 nucleotides are TGTGCCAGCAGCTTAGAGGGTACCATCTACGAGCAGTACTTC. Translation: CASSLEGTIYEQYF.

Turning to this clonotype: This may be a read error, as it is one base from a much larger clone. The rearrangement links TRBV3-1 to TRBJ2-1; 8 bases map to TRBD1. The CDR3 sequence is 18 residues long. Looked up from germline, CDR1 is LGHDT and CDR2 is YNNKEL (reference sequence). This CDR3 reads CVSSHAGRRQGSYNEQFF. The DNA for the CDR3 is TGTGTCAGCAGCCACGCTGGCCGGAGACAGGGGTCCTACAATGAGCAGTTCTTC.

This clonotype has only one observation. The chain couples TRBV11-2 to TRBJ2-5, with 7 bases identical to TRBD2. Losses at the gene ends were 4 bases for V and 4 bases for J; bases not matched to a gene: 9. Germline CDR1 and CDR2: SGHAT and FQNNGV. This CDR3 has 15 residues. CDR3 nucleotides: TGTGCCAGCAGCTCTGGCGGGAGTCTTCCAGAGACCCAGTACTTC. Protein sequence: CASSSGGSLPETQYF.

This chain uses TRBV27 with TRBJ1-1, with 7 bases matching TRBD1. This CDR3 is built from 17 residues. Germline V lookup: CDR1 MNHEY, CDR2 SMNVEV (reference sequence). Germline trimming cut 4 bases from V and 5 bases from J; bases unmatched to any gene: 16. The CDR3 loop is CASSSETGVRGGTEAFF. CDR3 DNA sequence: TGTGCCAGCAGTTCGGAAACAGGGGTTAGAGGTGGTACTGAAGCTTTCTTT.

A few counts support this clonotype. The chain links TRBV9 to TRBJ1-4, with D hard to call. The CDR3 has 15 amino acids. The V end was cut by 4 bases, the J end by 5 bases, with 15 bases between. The V gene's germline CDR1 is SGDLS and CDR2 YYNGEE. The CDR3 coding sequence is TGTGCCAGCAGCTCCCGGACGGCCTACAATGAAAAACTGTTTTTT. As protein: CASSSRTAYNEKLFF.

This clonotype has a count of ten or more. This chain joins TRBV12-3 or TRBV12-4 and TRBJ1-2; 7 nucleotides align to TRBD1. The ends lost 2 bases at V and 4 bases at J; junction bases unmatched: 4. The CDR3 has 14 residues. CDR3 loop: CASSLRGQGYGYTF. In DNA, the CDR3 is TGTGCCAGCAGTTTAAGGGGGCAGGGCTATGGCTACACCTTC.

This clonotype was seen at least ten times. The chain recombines TRBV9 with TRBJ1-5, with D possibly matching TRBD1 (5 bases). Germline loops: CDR1 SGDLS, CDR2 YYNGEE. The CDR3 is made up of 13 amino acids. The V gene lost 3 bases and the J gene lost 9 bases, with 13 bases spanning the gap. The CDR3 sequence is CASSGGERGPQHF. CDR3 DNA: TGTGCCAGCAGCGGGGGGGAAAGAGGGCCCCAGCATTTT.

The V and J genes are TRBV25-1 and TRBJ2-3; D may be TRBD2 (6 bases). The CDR3 contains 16 residues. Germline V gives CDR1 MGHDK, CDR2 SYGVNS. Trimming removed 4 bases at V and 3 bases at J, with 17 bases between. CDR3 nucleotide sequence: TGTGCCAGCAGTGCGGGGATCAGGGCGGGGACAGATACGCAGTATTTT. It translates to CASSAGIRAGTDTQYF.

This clonotype has a count of ten or more. This chain links TRBV6-2 or TRBV6-3 with TRBJ2-1; 13 nucleotides align to TRBD2. The CDR3 runs to 16 residues. The J segment lost 5 bases and the V segment lost 1 base, leaving 2 bases of the junction unmatched. CDR1 and CDR2 from the germline V gene are MNHEY and SVGEGT. The CDR3 DNA follows: TGTGCCAGCAGTTACTTTGGACTAGCGGGAGACAATGAGCAGTTCTTC. It specifies CASSYFGLAGDNEQFF.

Of note for this clonotype: This may be a read error: a much more frequent sequence differs by one nucleotide. The chain uses TRBV7-8 and TRBJ2-3; unclear D gene. In germline, CDR1 is SGHVS, CDR2 FQNEAQ. The CDR3 has 13 amino acids. The V end lost 4 bases, the J end lost 6 bases, and 11 bases lay between the germline ends. The chain's CDR3 is CASSSHQEDTQYF. CDR3 coding DNA: TGTGCCAGCAGCTCCCACCAGGAGGATACGCAGTATTTT.

At least ten counts were recorded for this clonotype. This chain joins TRBV28 and TRBJ2-7, with no clear D. Trimming shortened V by 5 bases and J by 3 bases, and 5 bases separated the two germline ends. This CDR3 spans 11 amino acids. Germline V CDR1 and CDR2: MDHEN, SYDVKM. DNA for the CDR3: TGTGCCAGCAGTCAGCACTACGAGCAGTACTTC. It encodes CASSQHYEQYF.

This clonotype occurred a few times. This may come from a read error, since a much larger clone is one base off. The chain joins TRBV12-3 or TRBV12-4 to TRBJ1-2, with D perhaps TRBD1 (5 bases). CDR3 length: 14 amino acids. The CDR3 loop reads CASRLEGAAYGHTF. In nucleotides, the CDR3 is TGTGCCAGCAGGCTCGAAGGGGCGGCCTATGGCCACACCTTC.

The genes are TRBV7-9 and TRBJ2-5, with 7 bases fitting TRBD1. Germline V gives CDR1 SEHNR, CDR2 FQNEAQ (reference sequence). V was pared by 5 bases and J by 2 bases, with 5 bases of the junction left unmatched. The CDR3 runs to 14 residues. The CDR3: CASSPGQLQETQYF. In DNA form, the CDR3 reads TGTGCCAGCAGCCCGGGACAGCTACAAGAGACCCAGTACTTC.

This clonotype was recorded at least ten times. J is TRBJ2-3 and V is TRBV18; 7 nucleotides agree with TRBD2. Germline V gives CDR1 KGHSH, CDR2 LQKENI. J lost 4 bases, V lost 5 bases, and 3 bases had no gene match. The CDR3 spans 13 residues. The CDR3, as DNA: TGTGCCAGCTCAGCGGGAGTTTCAGATACGCAGTATTTT. Protein product: CASSAGVSDTQYF.

V gene TRBV30 combines with J gene TRBJ2-7, with a tentative D call TRBD2 (7 bases). The CDR3 is made up of 14 amino acids. V lost 2 bases, J lost 6 bases, and 17 bases lay in between. Germline V gene sequence: CDR1 GTSNPN, CDR2 SVGIG (reference sequence). For the CDR3, the DNA is TGTGCCTGGAGTCATCAGGGGAGGGAGCGCGAGCAGTACGTC. It yields the protein CAWSHQGREREQYV.

Concerning this clonotype itself: Just one base apart from a much larger clone, this may be a read error. The chain combines TRBV2 with TRBJ1-1; TRBD1 matches at 7 bases. This CDR3 spans 13 amino acids. Germline V lookup: CDR1 SNHLY, CDR2 FYNNEI. The CDR3, as DNA: TGTGCCACCGAGGACAGGCCGAACGCTGAAGCTTTCTTT. Protein: CATEDRPNAEAFF.

V is TRBV4-3 and J is TRBJ1-5; the D gene is possibly TRBD1 (5 bases). V lost 8 bases and J lost 3, with 20 bases in between. The CDR3 runs 16 residues. Germline CDR1 LGHNA, CDR2 YSLEER. For the CDR3, the DNA is TGCGCCAGCCGCAAACTTGATGGGGACTCCAATCAGCCCCAGCATTTT. Amino acids: CASRKLDGDSNQPQHF.

This clonotype was observed at least ten times. The chain is built from TRBV12-3 or TRBV12-4 and TRBJ1-2; the match to TRBD1 covers 7 bases. With V trimmed by 2 bases and J by 4 bases, 1 base remained unmatched. This CDR3 is 13 amino acids long. The CDR3, as DNA: TGTGCCAGCAGTTTACAGGGGGGCTATGGCTACACCTTC. The encoded protein is CASSLQGGYGYTF.